Listed below are T cell receptor beta chains from one sample, sequenced in a study of lymphopenia after photon versus proton radiotherapy. TCRdb's table, derived via immunoSEQ multiplex PCR, lists solely in-frame clones and lacks some. The sample holds 18,000 or so clones, about 88% seen once. Specimen: peripheral blood, collected from a patient treated with proton-based radiotherapy. The source is a man between 65 and 79 years old with pancreatic cancer. The CDR3 runs from the conserved cysteine through the conserved F or W. The size of a clone is reported for some rows only, either as once, few or many, or as a class for expanded clones.

-,TRBV2,TRBJ2-7,CASRPRQGRYEQYF
-,TRBV29-1,TRBJ1-2,CSVAMPGRYGYTF
-,TRBV20-1,TRBJ1-1,CSARTDIEAFF
-,TRBV9,TRBJ1-4,CASSVGASATNEKLFF
-,TRBV5-4,TRBJ2-2,CASSLPPPGQNTGELFF
-,TRBV5-1,TRBJ1-2,CASSLRQNYGYTF
-,TRBV2,TRBJ1-4,CASNWRGEKLFF
-,TRBV5-1,TRBJ2-5,CASSLVGGGETQYF
once,TRBV27,TRBJ2-2,CASSQFSGELFF
-,TRBV5-4,TRBJ2-3,CASSIRQTDTQYF
-,TRBV6-5,TRBJ2-2,CASSGGPGELFF
-,TRBV6-6,TRBJ1-1,CASSTRQGARTEAFF
-,TRBV6-6,TRBJ1-3,CASSRGMNGNTIYF
-,TRBV7-9,TRBJ2-3,CASSPTETDTQYF
-,TRBV5-4,TRBJ1-1,CASRGTGENTEAFF
-,TRBV6-5,TRBJ1-2,CASRPGQTYGYTF
-,TRBV5-1,TRBJ2-1,CASSLFLQGAYNEQFF
-,TRBV4-2,TRBJ2-7,CASRARTSGGASSYEQYF
-,TRBV6-1,TRBJ1-2,CASSGTRYGYTF
once,TRBV11-3,TRBJ2-7,CASHAPGRGYEQYF
-,TRBV18,TRBJ2-3,CASSPDRDSSTDTQYF
-,TRBV7-8,TRBJ1-1,CASSSLGFPTGNTEAFF
-,TRBV5-1,TRBJ2-7,CASSSSRDSGSWYF
-,TRBV28,TRBJ2-7,CASSLPRAGYEQYF
-,TRBV30,TRBJ2-1,CAWTKPYNEQFF
-,TRBV6-1,TRBJ2-1,CASSAGTARYNEQFF
-,TRBV27,TRBJ2-3,CASSLRGTDTQYF
-,TRBV10-3,TRBJ2-7,CAISETGTASFSYEQYF
-,TRBV28,TRBJ2-5,CASSSPGGGTETQYF
-,TRBV7-6,TRBJ2-5,CASSPGDETQYF
-,TRBV4-2,TRBJ2-1,CASSQVGDPEEFF
-,TRBV5-1,TRBJ2-7,CASSSRGGSYEQYF
once,TRBV6-1,TRBJ1-5,CASSEPSRYTGTASQPQHF
medium-sized,TRBV27,TRBJ2-1,CASSPWTRYYNEQFF
once,TRBV18,TRBJ2-1,CASSSRTSGMDEQFF
-,TRBV15,TRBJ1-5,CATSKTTTGLISNQPQHF
-,TRBV2,TRBJ1-1,CASSEAGIEAFF
-,TRBV12-5,TRBJ1-1,CASGLDRGGNTEAFF
-,TRBV6-5,TRBJ1-6,CATSRRGESNGPLHF
-,TRBV28,TRBJ1-1,CASSPLRPRGLTTEAFF
-,TRBV5-1,TRBJ1-2,CASSLVGANGYTF
-,TRBV29-1,TRBJ2-3,CSASGTSGRRNTQYF
-,TRBV29-1,TRBJ2-7,CSGQTTGSYEQYF
-,TRBV4-1,TRBJ2-7,CASSQSDRTPGYEQYF
few,TRBV6-5,TRBJ1-5,CASSQDRGNQPQHF
-,TRBV5-5,TRBJ2-7,CASSLTGYEQYF
-,TRBV27,TRBJ2-3,CASSRQGHRADTQYF
-,TRBV11-2,TRBJ2-5,CASSFRGTGKQETQYF
-,TRBV10-1,TRBJ2-7,CASSPTSGNQQYF
-,TRBV27,TRBJ2-7,CASSLYGDSYEQYF
-,TRBV6-1,TRBJ2-7,CASTLSSGSDEQYF
-,TRBV11-3,TRBJ1-1,CASSSQEAFF
once,TRBV9,TRBJ2-7,CASSPRDSPYYEQYF